This T cell receptor beta chain was documented in a study of OX40 agonist ivuxolimab in advanced cancers. Study at large: Ivuxolimab doses were 0.01, 0.1, 0.3, 1.5, 3 or 10 mg/kg every 2 weeks.

Germline V gives CDR1 GTSNPN, CDR2 SVGIG (reference sequence). CDR3 length: 12 amino acids. Trimming cost V 0 bases and J 1 base, with 1 base left between them. TCRdb keeps only in-frame clones here, not all; method: immunoSEQ multiplex PCR. The sample shows around 25,000 clones, roughly 85% of them seen only once. In regard to this clone: Other DNA sequences in this sample translate to the same CDR3.

Sampled blood was obtained at baseline, cycle 4 day 1, and cycle 7 day 1. J is TRBJ1-3 and V is TRBV30; D is unresolved. The source of this sequence is an adult with an advanced solid tumor such as melanoma, head and neck, liver or kidney cancer. The input for sequencing was CD4+ or CD8+ T cells sorted from blood, taken in a trial of the OX40 agonist ivuxolimab. The CDR3 sequence is CAWSVSGNTIYF. The CDR3 bases are TGTGCCTGGAGTGTGTCTGGAAACACCATATATTTT. The entire variable domain, with the rest obtained from reference TRBV30 and TRBJ1-3, is as follows: SQTIHQWPATLVQPVGSPLSLECTVEGTSNPNLYWYRQAAGRGLQLLFYSVGIGQISSEVPQNLSASRPQDRQFILSSKKLLLSDSGFYLCAWSVSGNTIYFGEGSWLTVV.